This T cell receptor (beta chain) appears in the sequencing data of a study of cytomegalovirus exposure and HLA in healthy donors. The CDR3 runs 18 residues. Trimming took 4 bases from V and 0 from J, leaving 19 bases between them. Germline V gives CDR1 LNHDA, CDR2 SQIVND (reference sequence). PCR used 60 Vbeta primers and 13 Jbeta primers. Assay used: immunoSEQ multiplex PCR; TCRdb lists only in-frame clones, some missing. The sample comprises about 89,000 clones, over 55% of which are singletons, and 6.3% rests with the top ten. On this clone: What it binds is unknown.

Overall study results and limits: Across donors, sequencing depth was assumed by presence/absence analyses to be roughly uniform. In a later analysis, a missense DCLRE1C variant was linked to TCR beta V- and J-gene trimming.

The receptor's source is a woman between 25 and 40 years old in good health and CMV-seronegative. The sample comprised PBMCs. V usage is TRBV19 and J usage is TRBJ1-5; a possible D gene is TRBD1 (5 bases). CDR3 loop: CASSRGRPPANSNQPQHF. The DNA for the CDR3 is TGTGCCAGTAGTAGGGGCAGGCCCCCTGCTAATAGCAATCAGCCCCAGCATTTT.